The 10 T cell receptor beta chains in this list originate from one sample, sequenced in a study of blood T cell repertoires in COVID-19. Clones were read by immunoSEQ multiplex PCR, and TCRdb kept only the in-frame ones, dropping some. Here the sample spans approximately 210,000 clones, 80% to 85% being singletons. Sequencing was carried out using PBMCs or T cells enriched from blood (not recorded which). These receptors all stem from a woman between 45 and 60 years old with acute COVID-19.

The gene calls are TRBV6-5 and TRBJ1-2, with D hard to call. V was cut by 6 bases and J by 1 base, with 9 bases left in between. CDR1 and CDR2 from the germline V gene are MNHEY and SVGAGI. The CDR3 runs to 13 residues. The CDR3 sequence is CASSLTDNYGYTF. The CDR3 region has the DNA TGTGCCAGCAGCCTAACAGATAACTATGGCTACACCTTC.

This clone was observed a handful of times. The V and J genes are TRBV28 and TRBJ1-1, with a possible D match to TRBD1 (6 bases). The CDR3 loop spans 15 amino acids. V lost 1 base and J lost 4, with 13 bases in between. Germline V gene sequence: CDR1 MDHEN, CDR2 SYDVKM. CDR3 in amino acids: CASSLYQGGGTEAFF. The DNA of the CDR3 is TGTGCCAGCAGTTTATATCAGGGAGGGGGCACTGAAGCTTTCTTT.

The chain employs TRBV28 and TRBJ2-5; TRBD1 matches at 7 bases. Germline V gives CDR1 MDHEN, CDR2 SYDVKM. This CDR3 has 16 amino acids. J gave up 4 bases and V 3 bases, and 11 bases lay outside the gene matches. The CDR3, as DNA: TGTGCCAGCAGTTTCAGCCCCAGACAGGGCAGAGAGACCCAGTACTTC. Protein: CASSFSPRQGRETQYF.

The chain links TRBV7-2 to TRBJ2-5; tentatively, D is TRBD2 (6 bases). V shed 2 bases and J shed 1 base, with 14 bases lying between them. CDR3 size: 16 residues. Germline assignment: CDR1 SGHTA and CDR2 FQGNSA. The CDR3 region is CASSLNFLGGQETQYF. In nucleotides, the CDR3 is TGTGCCAGCAGCTTAAATTTCCTGGGGGGCCAAGAGACCCAGTACTTC.

The rearrangement uses TRBV4-3 and TRBJ2-3, with 7 bases identical to TRBD2. The germline gives CDR1 LGHNA, CDR2 YSLEER. CDR3 length: 15 amino acids. Trimming at V came to 1 base and at J to 5 bases, leaving 6 bases not matched to a gene. The CDR3 bases are TGCGCCAGCAGCCAAGGTGGGAGGGCGGGAGATACGCAGTATTTT. Its protein is CASSQGGRAGDTQYF.

This clone was picked up one time. This chain uses TRBV3-1 (or the pseudogene TRBV3-2) with TRBJ2-3; 16 bases line up with TRBD2. This CDR3 comprises 18 residues. Trimming cost V 4 bases and J 0 bases; bases outside gene matches: 4. CDR1 LGHDT and CDR2 YNNKEL come from the germline V gene (reference sequence). The CDR3 reads CASSRGLAGGPSTDTQYF. As DNA, the CDR3 is TGTGCCAGCAGCCGGGGACTAGCGGGGGGGCCTAGCACAGATACGCAGTATTTT.

The rearrangement joins TRBV7-2 to TRBJ1-6, with D perhaps TRBD1 (6 bases). The CDR3 is 17 amino acids. From germline, CDR1 is SGHTA and CDR2 FQGNSA. Trimming stripped 4 bases from V and 4 bases from J, with 17 bases between. CDR3 bases: TGTGCCAGCAGCTCTTCCGGGACAAGAACTTATAATTCACCCCTCCACTTT. Its protein is CASSSSGTRTYNSPLHF.

The chain is built from TRBV19 and TRBJ1-5; D is ambiguous. Trimming removed 2 bases from V and 0 bases from J, with 8 bases in between. Germline V gene data show CDR1 as LNHDA and CDR2 as SQIVND (reference sequence). The CDR3 loop spans 15 amino acids. The CDR3 loop is CASSITVNSNQPQHF. The CDR3 nucleotides are TGTGCCAGTAGTATAACAGTTAATAGCAATCAGCCCCAGCATTTT. Filled out from reference TRBV19 and TRBJ1-5, the complete variable domain reads DGGITQSPKYLFRKEGQNVTLSCEQNLNHDAMYWYRQDPGQGLRLIYYSQIVNDFQKGDIAEGYSVSREKKESFPLTVTSAQKNPTAFYLCASSITVNSNQPQHFGDGTRLSIL.

This clone was picked up a small number of times. Here the CDR3 DNA reads TGTGCCAGCAGTACAGGGGGCTACGAGCAGTACTTC. Protein: CASSTGGYEQYF. The chain uses TRBV28 and TRBJ2-7, with 8 bases matching TRBD1. J gave up 3 bases and V 5 bases, and 0 bases lay outside the gene matches. The length of the CDR3 is 12 residues. Germline V CDR1 and CDR2: MDHEN, SYDVKM.

The chain combines TRBV7-2 with TRBJ2-7; 10 bases are a match to TRBD2. V gave up 2 bases and J gave up 7 bases; unmatched junction bases: 20. The length of the CDR3 is 19 residues. Germline loops: CDR1 SGHTA, CDR2 FQGNSA. The CDR3 region has the DNA TGTGCCAGCAGCTTACGTGGGGGGGTTTCTCTAGCGGGAGCTGGTGAGCAGTACTTC. Residues: CASSLRGGVSLAGAGEQYF. The whole variable domain, remainder taken from reference TRBV7-2 and TRBJ2-7, is GAGVSQSPSNKVTEKGKDVELRCDPISGHTALYWYRQSLGQGLEFLIYFQGNSAPDKSGLPSDRFSAERTGGSVSTLTIQRTQQEDSAVYLCASSLRGGVSLAGAGEQYFGPGTRLTVT.